The entry below describes one T cell receptor (beta chain). Ten or more counts support this clonotype. The target of this receptor is not known. Base qualities are not at hand, and no much larger clone is one base apart. This sample's time point label indicates: pre-sensitization, week 0. Interpreted using the paper, the treatment or condition label stands for: therapeutic diphenylcyclopropenone sensitization with weekly scalp DPC. At each patch-test visit, blood was drawn before the patch test was applied. Eligible patients were aged 18 to 70, diagnosed with alopecia, deemed suitable for DPC therapy, and excluded if pregnant. Total RNA was isolated from unfractionated whole blood collected in Tempus Blood RNA tubes. The record originates from a study of human T cells and chemical hapten exposure (dated by TCRdb to the early 2020s). Regarding the complete study: For sensitization, 2% DPC in acetone was applied to a roughly 2 cm by roughly 2 cm area of upper inner arm skin. Patients additionally received weekly therapeutic DPC doses to the scalp throughout the approximately 25-week study period. Patch testing was performed on the upper back with Finn chambers containing 0.01% DPC, and the patch tests were scored after 6 days according to International Contact Dermatitis Research Group standards. Most of the patients in the cohort were female, and the cohort covered alopecia areata with under or over 50% scalp involvement, alopecia totalis and alopecia universalis. Libraries were pooled for sequencing, and variation in per-sample TCR yields was attributed mainly to small differences in library volumes within the pool. Peripheral blood TCR repertoire changes were tracked in vivo in alopecia patients during primary and secondary sensitization to the hapten diphenylcyclopropenone (DPC). Blood was sampled from patients pre-sensitization (week 0) and at 2, 6 and about 24 weeks after DPC sensitization. About 29 alopecia patients gave blood for TCR sequencing at one to four time points (pre-sensitization, 2, 6 and 24 weeks). The research as a whole found: Compared with pre-sensitization or healthy control sets, expanded TCRs formed significantly more large CDR3 similarity clusters, which is consistent with antigen-driven responses. After repeated subsampling, changes were observed in the strength of the expansion versus patch-test correlation and in the threshold at which the correlation became significant. All patients had alopecia, a presumed autoimmune disease, so their immune response might differ from that of healthy individuals. No change with DPC sensitization was found in the number of TCRs above 1 in 1000 frequency, and no evidence of global repertoire structure alterations was found. Patch test score correlated positively with the number of PT1 expanded TCRs, reaching significance at thresholds 8, 16 and 32 but not at 4.

V gives up 6 bases and J gives up 7 bases, and the segment between their germline ends measures 25 bases. As encoded in the germline V gene, CDR1 is SNHLY while CDR2 is FYNNEI. The CDR3, from cysteine to phenylalanine, totals 16 residues. Solely the CDR3 DNA is kept, with 48 bases framed from the first base. The method was RACE. Sequenced using a NextSeq 500. Library preparation attached unique molecular identifiers to individual cDNA molecules for quantitative, reproducible TCR counting. From each blood RNA sample, both TCR alpha and TCR beta chains were sequenced. From the authors' description of their analysis: Samples had a median of roughly 100,000 TCRs, with a range from roughly 20,000 to 700,000. V, J and CDR3 annotation of the TCR reads was performed with the Decombinator software suite. To make PS versus PT1 abundance plots, every sample was subsampled to the same number of TCRs (28,000). TCRs were defined as expanded if absent before sensitization and observed at least eight times at the 2-week time point. TCRdb took the public reads, trimmed them with fastp at Q25, ran MiXCR for clone calling and kept in-frame beta chains. Each record represents a unique CDR3 protein, reported with the most common genes and DNA among its rows. TCRdb's processing, not the authors', yielded these V and J calls. For this sample there are more than 80,000 distinct CDR3 sequences; roughly 12% appear just once. The ten largest clones represent 1.5% to 2% of the sample.

The rearrangement joined TRBV2 to TRBJ2-7; no confident D gene assignment can be made. The sequencing used whole blood, collected in connection with sensitization to the hapten diphenylcyclopropenone (DPC). The clonotype comes from a woman in her 50s with alopecia areata. Some clones in this sample may be carry-over from other donors' samples. The CDR3: CASRHSSAATLEEQYF. The bases read TGTGCCAGCAGACATAGTTCGGCAGCCACCTTAGAGGAGCAGTACTTC.